One sample yielded the 10 T cell receptor beta chains listed below, sequenced in a study of T cell repertoires in cytomegalovirus infection. TCRdb recomputed calls from the reads with MiXCR, one row per CDR3 protein. The sample includes 200,000 to 300,000 distinct CDR3 sequences, around 8.7% of them seen just once. Sequencing used PBMCs. Every receptor here comes from a human donor in good health (CMV status not recorded). Some clones in this sample may be carry-over from other donors' samples.

This clonotype was observed a few times. The chain is built from TRBV7-6 and TRBJ2-5, with D possibly matching TRBD2 (6 bases). Germline V gives CDR1 SGHVS, CDR2 FNYEAQ. CDR3 length: 14 residues. The V gene lost 2 bases and the J gene lost 7 bases, with 14 bases spanning the gap. CDR3: CASSLSAGYRTQYF. The CDR3 DNA follows: TGTGCCAGCAGCTTATCCGCGGGGTATAGGACCCAGTACTTC.

A few counts support this clonotype. This sequence joins TRBV20-1 and TRBJ2-5; D gene uncertain. Trimming removed 2 bases from V and 6 bases from J, with 16 bases in between. The CDR3 consists of 14 residues. Germline V gene data show CDR1 as DFQATT and CDR2 as SNEGSKA (reference sequence). For the CDR3, the DNA is TGCAGTGCTAGAAAAGAGGTCGGTCGCCAGACCCAGTACTTC. Encoded protein: CSARKEVGRQTQYF.

This clonotype was observed a few times. The chain combines TRBV6-2 or TRBV6-3 with TRBJ2-7, with TRBD2 matching over 10 bases. The CDR3 has 16 amino acids. Germline trimming cut 1 base from V and 2 bases from J; bases unmatched to any gene: 5. CDR1 MNHEY and CDR2 SVGEGT come from the germline V gene. Written as DNA, the CDR3 is TGTGCCAGCAGTTACTTCCTAGCGGGGGCGACCTACGAGCAGTACTTC. It codes for CASSYFLAGATYEQYF.

V gene TRBV5-1 combines with J gene TRBJ2-2; no definite D call. CDR1 is SGHRS, CDR2 YFSETQ, per germline. Trimming removed 2 bases at V and 8 bases at J, with 13 bases between. The CDR3 consists of 14 residues. CDR3 nucleotides: TGCGCCAGCAGCTTTGGCAGGTCCGGAGGGGAGCTGTTTTTT. It specifies CASSFGRSGGELFF.

The sample holds many counts of this clonotype. The chain employs TRBV7-2 and TRBJ1-6; D unclear. V lost 5 bases to trimming and J lost 2 bases, with 13 bases between them. The CDR3 runs to 16 residues. The germline CDR1 and CDR2 sequences are SGHTA and FQGNSA. In DNA form, the CDR3 reads TGTGCCAGCAGCCCGGTGGCCGGGCCCTATAATTCACCCCTCCACTTT. Translated, it gives CASSPVAGPYNSPLHF.

This clonotype has only a few counts. The gene calls are TRBV4-3 and TRBJ1-4; D unclear. V was shortened by 5 bases and J by 0 bases, with 4 bases between the two germline ends. Germline lookup yields CDR1 LGHNA and CDR2 YSLEER. This CDR3 spans 13 amino acids. CDR3 sequence reads: CASSAPTNEKLFF. CDR3 DNA sequence: TGCGCCAGCAGCGCCCCAACTAATGAAAAACTGTTTTTT.

V usage is TRBV12-3 or TRBV12-4 and J usage is TRBJ1-6; D perhaps matches TRBD1 (6 bases). The V end was cut by 6 bases, the J end by 9 bases, with 21 bases between. The CDR3 has 16 residues. The CDR3 coding sequence is TGTGCCAGCAGCCAAGGGGGGAACTGGGTGGGTTCACCCCTCCACTTT. Translating it yields CASSQGGNWVGSPLHF.

This clonotype appeared many times. V usage is TRBV11-2 and J usage is TRBJ2-2; TRBD2 matches at 12 bases. The CDR3 runs 17 residues. J gave up 5 bases and V 5 bases, and 9 bases lay outside the gene matches. Germline V gene lookup returns CDR1 SGHAT and CDR2 FQNNGV. Written as DNA, the CDR3 is TGTGCCAGCAGCAAACTAGCGGGAGGCCCGGGAACCGGGGAGCTGTTTTTT. It translates to CASSKLAGGPGTGELFF.

This clonotype was counted only a few times. The gene calls are TRBV7-8 and TRBJ2-1; D may be TRBD2 (7 bases). Germline V lookup: CDR1 SGHVS, CDR2 FQNEAQ. The CDR3 runs 14 residues. V was trimmed by 5 bases and J by 7 bases, leaving 15 bases between them. The CDR3 nucleotides are TGTGCCAGCAGCCCGGTGAGGGGGGGGAATGAGCAGTTCTTC. It specifies CASSPVRGGNEQFF.

V and J are TRBV6-2 or TRBV6-3 and TRBJ2-7; maybe TRBD1 (7 bases). The V and J ends lost 6 bases and 4 bases respectively, with 10 bases between them. CDR1 and CDR2 from the germline V gene are MNHEY and SVGEGT. The CDR3 runs to 12 residues. CDR3 sequence reads: CASRTGRYEQYF. The CDR3 DNA sequence: TGTGCCAGCAGGACAGGGAGGTACGAGCAGTACTTC.